A selection of T cell receptor beta chains follows, all from one sample in a study of STAT5B mutations in CD4+ large granular lymphocyte leukemia. Assay used: immunoSEQ multiplex PCR; TCRdb lists only in-frame clones, some missing. The table lists tens of thousands of clones, just over 85% of them singletons, with around 3% in the top ten. Sample: CD4+ T cells from blood buffy coats. Source of these receptors: a human donor in good health. Each CDR3 is given with its conserved first and last residue. The D gene is left open where the match is weak. Clone size is stated in some rows and not others, as once, few, many or a class when expanded.

abundance	v_gene	d_gene	j_gene	CDR3aa	CDR3nt
NA	TRBV9	NA	TRBJ2-3	CASSVDGGSTDTQYF	TGTGCCAGCAGCGTAGATGGCGGGAGCACAGATACGCAGTATTTT
few	TRBV9	TRBD1	TRBJ2-2	CASSSPWTGTNTGELFF	TGTGCCAGCAGCTCCCCATGGACAGGAACGAACACCGGGGAGCTGTTTTTT
NA	TRBV6-1	NA	TRBJ1-5	CASRPWEGQPQHF	TGTGCCAGCAGACCCTGGGAGGGTCAGCCCCAGCATTTT
NA	TRBV30	TRBD2	TRBJ2-1	CAWRDPGLGVYNEQFF	TGTGCCTGGAGGGATCCGGGACTAGGAGTCTACAATGAGCAGTTCTTC
NA	TRBV11-2	TRBD1	TRBJ2-7	CASSKRGTGALFSYEQYF	TGTGCCAGCAGCAAGAGGGGGACAGGAGCCCTCTTCTCCTACGAGCAGTACTTC
NA	TRBV10-1	TRBD2	TRBJ2-1	CASSSGLAGGQFF	TGCGCCAGCAGTTCCGGACTAGCGGGAGGGCAGTTCTTC
NA	TRBV14	NA	TRBJ2-7	CASSQVSTVYEQYF	TGTGCCAGCAGCCAAGTGAGTACGGTCTACGAGCAGTACTTC
NA	TRBV5-6	NA	TRBJ2-5	CASSPRSGETQYF	TGTGCCAGCAGCCCGCGCAGCGGGGAGACCCAGTACTTC
NA	TRBV4-1	NA	TRBJ2-2	CASSQETLYTGELFF	TGCGCCAGCAGCCAAGAAACCCTTTACACCGGGGAGCTGTTTTTT
NA	TRBV14	NA	TRBJ2-3	CASSSRPWRGTDTQYF	TGTGCCAGCAGCAGTCGCCCTTGGCGGGGCACAGATACGCAGTATTTT
NA	TRBV4-2	TRBD2	TRBJ2-1	CASSPPGLAGVGLQFF	TGTGCCAGCAGTCCTCCGGGACTAGCGGGAGTGGGCCTACAGTTCTTC
NA	TRBV19	TRBD1	TRBJ1-2	CASSIAGTARLGYGYTF	TGTGCCAGTAGTATCGCCGGGACAGCCCGCCTAGGCTATGGCTACACCTTC
NA	TRBV6-4	NA	TRBJ1-1	CASSEQGGNTEAFF	TGTGCCAGCAGTGAGCAGGGAGGGAACACTGAAGCTTTCTTT
NA	TRBV27	NA	TRBJ2-3	CASRSSTDTQYF	TGTGCCAGCAGATCTAGCACAGATACGCAGTATTTT
NA	TRBV5-1	NA	TRBJ2-3	CASSLNPDSSTDTQYF	TGCGCCAGCAGCTTGAACCCGGATTCTAGCACAGATACGCAGTATTTT
NA	TRBV7-2	NA	TRBJ1-1	CASSFSSATEAFF	TGTGCCAGCAGCTTCTCGAGCGCCACTGAAGCTTTCTTT
NA	TRBV5-1	TRBD2	TRBJ2-1	CASSVTSGSSYNEQFF	TGCGCCAGCAGCGTGACTAGCGGGAGCTCCTACAATGAGCAGTTCTTC
NA	TRBV2	NA	TRBJ2-1	CASSAGPGNEQFF	TGTGCCAGCAGCGCGGGACCCGGCAATGAGCAGTTCTTC
NA	TRBV19	TRBD1	TRBJ1-2	CASSIHGQDYGYTF	TGTGCCAGTAGTATTCATGGACAGGACTATGGCTACACCTTC
NA	TRBV7-6	TRBD1	TRBJ1-2	CASSLERRTGQNYGYTF	TGTGCCAGCAGCTTAGAAAGGAGGACAGGTCAGAACTATGGCTACACCTTC
NA	TRBV7-7	TRBD1	TRBJ2-5	CASSPGPGTGASTQYF	TGTGCCAGCAGCCCAGGTCCCGGGACAGGGGCTTCGACCCAGTACTTC
NA	TRBV5-4	NA	TRBJ1-2	CASSFPNYGYGYTF	TGTGCCAGCAGCTTCCCTAACTACGGCTATGGCTACACCTTC
once	TRBV5-1	NA	TRBJ1-1	CASSAGTIEAFF	TGCGCCAGCAGCGCCGGGACAATTGAAGCTTTCTTT
NA	TRBV27	NA	TRBJ2-7	CASSLSNLRAGATYEQYF	TGTGCCAGCAGTTTATCTAATTTACGGGCAGGTGCTACCTACGAGCAGTACTTC
NA	TRBV7-2	NA	TRBJ2-5	CASSSVLETQYF	TGTGCCAGCAGCTCGGTCTTGGAGACCCAGTACTTC
NA	TRBV29-1	TRBD2	TRBJ2-3	CSVAGTSGRTDTQYF	TGCAGCGTCGCCGGGACTAGCGGGCGCACAGATACGCAGTATTTT
NA	TRBV5-1	NA	TRBJ2-2	CASSTIYTGELFF	TGCGCCAGCAGCACCATTTACACCGGGGAGCTGTTTTTT
NA	TRBV6-5	NA	TRBJ1-6	CASSSTLNSPLHF	TGTGCCAGCAGTTCCACCCTTAATTCACCCCTCCACTTT
NA	TRBV5-1	TRBD2	TRBJ2-4	CASSPLSGGTSRTLNIQYF	TGCGCCAGCAGCCCGCTCAGTGGGGGGACTAGTCGCACCTTGAACATTCAGTACTTC
NA	TRBV28	NA	TRBJ2-2	CASSFTSRELFF	TGTGCCAGCAGTTTCACGAGCCGGGAGCTGTTTTTT
once	TRBV5-5	TRBD1	TRBJ1-3	CASSLSGRGFGNTIYF	TGTGCCAGCAGCTTGAGCGGCAGGGGGTTTGGAAACACCATATATTTT
once	TRBV7-9	TRBD1	TRBJ1-6	CASSTRGPGNSPLHF	TGTGCCAGCAGCACCAGGGGGCCAGGGAATTCACCCCTCCACTTT
NA	TRBV18	TRBD2	TRBJ2-7	CASSGTSGIYEQYF	TGTGCCAGCTCTGGGACTAGCGGTATCTACGAGCAGTACTTC
NA	TRBV7-3	NA	TRBJ2-6	CASSLGVSGANVLTF	TGTGCCAGCAGCTTAGGGGTGTCTGGGGCCAACGTCCTGACTTTC
NA	TRBV11-2	NA	TRBJ2-7	CASSLLYEQYF	TGTGCCAGCAGCTTACTCTACGAGCAGTACTTC
NA	TRBV6-6	TRBD1	TRBJ1-5	CASRGQSNQPQHF	TGTGCCAGCAGGGGACAGAGCAATCAGCCCCAGCATTTT
NA	TRBV20-1	TRBD1	TRBJ2-7	CSVIQGVLEYF	TGCAGTGTCATACAGGGGGTACTCGAGTACTTC
NA	TRBV1	NA	TRBJ1-5	CTSSSPGEGPNQPQHF	TGCACCAGCAGCTCGCCTGGGGAGGGGCCCAATCAGCCCCAGCATTTT
NA	TRBV7-2	NA	TRBJ2-6	CASSFSKLGSGANVLTF	TGTGCCAGCAGCTTCTCAAAACTGGGCTCTGGGGCCAACGTCCTGACTTTC
NA	TRBV19	TRBD2	TRBJ2-1	CASSKWLAEYNEQFF	TGTGCCAGTAGTAAGTGGCTAGCGGAGTACAATGAGCAGTTCTTC
NA	TRBV30	NA	TRBJ1-2	CAWSVNLQGGYTF	TGTGCCTGGAGTGTAAACCTCCAGGGCGGCTACACCTTC
few	TRBV20-1	NA	TRBJ1-1	CSARGDTEAFF	TGCAGTGCTAGAGGGGACACTGAAGCTTTCTTT
once	TRBV29-1	TRBD1	TRBJ1-2	CSVTQSRDRNYGYTF	TGCAGCGTTACCCAGTCCCGGGACAGAAACTATGGCTACACCTTC